One sample yielded the 25 T cell receptor beta chains listed below, sequenced in a study of blood T cells in healthy people across ages. A second PCR of about 7 to 11 cycles used a sample-barcoded 5' primer and a J-beta primer mix. Each CDR3 protein is one row after TCRdb ran MiXCR on the 5' RACE reads. The sample records fewer than 2 million distinct CDR3 sequences, about 39% being singletons. The specimen was blood. The origin of the receptors is a human donor in good health.

In this sample, this clonotype turned up a few times. The chain joins TRBV4-1 to TRBJ2-7; D ambiguous. Germline V gene sequence: CDR1 MGHRA, CDR2 YSYEKL. The CDR3 consists of 13 residues. Trimming stripped 0 bases from V and 6 bases from J, with 9 bases between. CDR3 amino acids: CASSQDGPGEQYF. DNA for the CDR3: TGCGCCAGCAGCCAAGATGGGCCGGGCGAGCAGTACTTC.

This clonotype was observed a few times. The chain uses TRBV5-5 and TRBJ2-3; a possible D gene is TRBD2 (5 bases). With 4 bases removed from V and 0 bases from J, the gap between germline ends came to 15 bases. This CDR3 is 16 amino acids long. Germline V lookup: CDR1 SGHKS, CDR2 YYEKEE (reference sequence). The CDR3 DNA follows: TGTGCCAGCAGCCATACCCGGGATCCTAGCACAGATACGCAGTATTTT. Its protein is CASSHTRDPSTDTQYF.

The chain has TRBV12-3 or TRBV12-4 and TRBJ1-2; D gene uncertain. Trimming took off 6 bases at V and 4 bases at J, with 9 bases between the two ends. CDR3 length: 12 amino acids. The CDR3 DNA reads as TGTGCCAGCAGCACGGGCGTCTATGGCTACACCTTC. Translating gives CASSTGVYGYTF.

The rearrangement links TRBV4-1 to TRBJ2-3; the D call may be TRBD1 or TRBD2 (5 bases each). Germline lookup yields CDR1 MGHRA and CDR2 YSYEKL. The V gene lost 2 bases and the J gene lost 0 bases, with 12 bases spanning the gap. CDR3 size: 16 residues. Here the CDR3 DNA reads TGCGCCAGCAGCCAACACCGAGGGGCCAGCACAGATACGCAGTATTTT. It encodes CASSQHRGASTDTQYF.

The chain joins TRBV6-2 or TRBV6-3 to TRBJ2-4; 7 nucleotides line up with TRBD1. CDR1 is MNHEY and CDR2 is SVGEGT in the germline V gene. There are 12 residues in the CDR3. V shed 7 bases, J shed 12 bases, and the junction held 9 bases outside the gene matches. CDR3 protein: CASINPGQRQYF. The CDR3 region has the DNA TGTGCCAGCATTAATCCGGGACAGCGTCAGTACTTC.

A word on this clonotype: An end of the junction does not agree with germline; a read error may underlie this. This chain uses TRBV6-2 or TRBV6-3 with TRBJ1-1, with D uncertain. There are 14 residues in the CDR3. Germline V gene lookup returns CDR1 MNHEY and CDR2 SVGEGT. CDR3 residues: CASNYVGENTEAFF. The DNA for the CDR3 is TGTGCCAGCAATTACGTTGGGGAGAACACTGAAGCTTTCTTT.

This chain links TRBV6-6 with TRBJ2-1; no definite D call. The CDR3 contains 12 residues. Trimming left V 7 bases short and J 7 bases short, with 11 bases between. Germline assignment: CDR1 MNHNY and CDR2 SVGAGI (reference sequence). The CDR3 loop reads CASTPNENEQFF. The CDR3 nucleotides are TGTGCCAGCACGCCCAACGAGAATGAGCAGTTCTTC.

The chain couples TRBV4-2 to TRBJ2-1; D gene ambiguous. The germline CDR1 and CDR2 sequences are LGHNA and YNFKEQ. V was cut by 4 bases and J by 7 bases, with 20 bases left in between. CDR3 size: 16 residues. In DNA form, the CDR3 reads TGTGCCAGCAGCCCATCCTCCGGGTCCTCTAAGAATGAGCAGTTCTTC. Amino acid sequence: CASSPSSGSSKNEQFF.

This clonotype showed up just a few times. This chain uses TRBV7-9 with TRBJ1-5; D might be TRBD1 (5 bases). V dropped 3 bases and J dropped 12 bases, with 15 bases sitting between them. Germline V gene sequence: CDR1 SEHNR, CDR2 FQNEAQ (reference sequence). This CDR3 comprises 13 residues. The CDR3 region has the DNA TGTGCCAGCAGCTTTCAGCGGGACTCCATCCAGCATTTT. Amino acid sequence: CASSFQRDSIQHF.

The rearrangement uses TRBV20-1 and TRBJ2-5; 7 bases agree with TRBD2. This CDR3 has 15 residues. Germline CDR1 and CDR2: DFQATT and SNEGSKA (reference sequence). J gave up 2 bases and V 0 bases, and 6 bases lay outside the gene matches. The CDR3 nucleotides read TGCAGTGCTAGAGATGGCGGGGGACTTCAAGAGACCCAGTACTTC. This encodes CSARDGGGLQETQYF.

This clonotype was detected a few times. The chain links TRBV29-1 to TRBJ1-2; D unclear. The V and J ends lost 0 bases and 3 bases respectively, with 14 bases between them. Looked up from germline, CDR1 is SQVTM and CDR2 is ANQGSEA. The CDR3 consists of 15 residues. The CDR3 DNA is TGCAGCGTTGAAGATTCGGGAAGTGGAGACTATGGCTACACCTTC. Protein: CSVEDSGSGDYGYTF. Filled out from reference TRBV29-1 and TRBJ1-2, the complete variable domain reads SAVISQKPSRDICQRGTSLTIQCQVDSQVTMMFWYRQQPGQSLTLIATANQGSEATYESGFVIDKFPISRPNLTFSTLTVSNMSPEDSSIYLCSVEDSGSGDYGYTFGSGTRLTVV.

This chain connects TRBV3-1 to TRBJ2-5, with D perhaps TRBD2 (5 bases). This CDR3 spans 15 amino acids. Trimming left V 4 bases short and J 5 bases short, with 17 bases between. Germline V CDR1 and CDR2: LGHDT, YNNKEL (reference sequence). CDR3 sequence: CASSLDSGGRETQYF. The CDR3 DNA sequence: TGTGCCAGCAGCCTGGATTCTGGAGGACGGGAGACCCAGTACTTC.

This clonotype was observed a handful of times. The chain combines TRBV2 with TRBJ1-2; D might be TRBD1 (6 bases). Trimming took off 7 bases at V and 6 bases at J, with 15 bases between the two ends. The CDR3 is made up of 13 amino acids. Germline CDR1 reads SNHLY; CDR2 reads FYNNEI. This CDR3 is CASKSGGADGYTF. The CDR3 DNA reads TGTGCCAGCAAGTCGGGGGGCGCGGATGGCTACACCTTC.

A few counts support this clonotype. The chain combines TRBV5-1 with TRBJ2-1, with TRBD2 matching over 8 bases. The CDR3 is 19 residues long. CDR1 and CDR2 from the germline V gene are SGHRS and YFSETQ. With V trimmed by 3 bases and J by 2 bases, 16 bases remained unmatched. DNA of the CDR3: TGCGCCAGCAGCTCACCGAAAAGTGTGGCGGGGGGCACCTACAATGAGCAGTTCTTC. It encodes CASSSPKSVAGGTYNEQFF.

This clonotype was seen a handful of times. This chain joins TRBV12-3 or TRBV12-4 and TRBJ2-7, with D hard to call. The CDR3 has 11 amino acids. Trimming removed 6 bases at V and 2 bases at J, with 5 bases between. CDR3 residues: CASSKTYEQYF. In DNA, the CDR3 is TGTGCCAGCAGCAAGACCTACGAGCAGTACTTC.

The V and J genes are TRBV6-2 or TRBV6-3 and TRBJ2-1; the D gene is possibly TRBD2 (5 bases). V gave up 9 bases and J gave up 5 bases, with 14 bases separating them. Germline CDR1 MNHEY, CDR2 SVGEGT. CDR3 length: 13 amino acids. The CDR3 sequence: CASGLALHNEQFF. In DNA, the CDR3 is TGTGCCAGTGGACTGGCCCTCCACAATGAGCAGTTCTTC.

Here the CDR3 reads CASSSGLASTLYEQYF. The CDR3 region has the DNA TGTGCCAGCAGTTCAGGACTAGCGAGTACACTCTACGAGCAGTACTTC. The chain carries TRBV27 and TRBJ2-7, with 9 bases fitting TRBD2. Germline values: CDR1 MNHEY, CDR2 SMNVEV (reference sequence). The CDR3 runs to 16 residues. Unmatched junction bases numbered 10, after V lost 4 bases and J lost 3 bases.

The chain combines TRBV15 with TRBJ2-5; no clear D gene. The CDR3 loop spans 15 amino acids. V was shortened by 3 bases and J by 3 bases, with 14 bases between the two germline ends. The V gene's germline CDR1 is LNHNV and CDR2 YYDKDF (reference sequence). For the CDR3, the DNA is TGTGCCACCAGCAGGGCCCCCGGTCAGGAAGAGACCCAGTACTTC. Translated: CATSRAPGQEETQYF.

J is TRBJ2-3 and V is TRBV5-1; the match to TRBD2 covers 11 bases. The ends lost 1 base at V and 2 bases at J; junction bases unmatched: 6. This CDR3 is 17 amino acids long. Germline-derived CDR1 and CDR2 are SGHRS and YFSETQ. CDR3 in DNA: TGCGCCAGCAGCTTGCAGACTAGCGGGGAGATCACAGATACGCAGTATTTT. Translation: CASSLQTSGEITDTQYF.

This clonotype has a handful of counts. The genes are TRBV21-1 and TRBJ2-1; the listed D gene, TRBD1, was not tested against the DNA. TRBV21-1 is labeled a pseudogene. The CDR3 has 19 amino acids. DNA of the CDR3: TGTGCCAGCAGCAAAGAGGCCCACAGGGGGCCTTCCTCCTACAATGAGCAGTTCTTC. Encoded protein: CASSKEAHRGPSSYNEQFF.

The J gene is TRBJ1-2, the V gene TRBV10-3; D gene unclear. CDR1 and CDR2 from the germline V gene are ENHRY and SYGVKD. V gave up 0 bases and J gave up 7 bases, with 12 bases separating them. The CDR3 spans 14 residues. CDR3 DNA sequence: TGTGCCATCAGTGAGTCGGGAGGCTACTCTGGCTACACCTTC. Translation gives CAISESGGYSGYTF.

The chain uses TRBV24-1 and TRBJ2-2; TRBD1 is a possible D gene (5 bases). With 5 bases removed from V and 5 bases from J, the gap between germline ends came to 8 bases. CDR3 length equals 13 residues. From germline, CDR1 is KGHDR and CDR2 SFDVKD. The DNA of the CDR3 is TGTGCCACCAGTGGCAGACAGACCGGGGAGCTGTTTTTT. It specifies CATSGRQTGELFF.

This clonotype was seen a handful of times. V gene TRBV5-1 combines with J gene TRBJ1-2; a possible D gene is TRBD1 (5 bases). CDR1 is SGHRS, CDR2 YFSETQ, per germline. The CDR3 is 13 residues long. Between the trimmed V and J ends, which lost 4 bases and 4 bases, there was a span of 11 bases. The CDR3, as DNA: TGCGCCAGCAGCCCGGCTACAGGCTATGGCTACACCTTC. This translates into CASSPATGYGYTF. The variable domain in full, completed from reference TRBV5-1 and TRBJ1-2, reads KAGVTQTPRYLIKTRGQQVTLSCSPISGHRSVSWYQQTPGQGLQFLFEYFSETQRNKGNFPGRFSGRQFSNSRSEMNVSTLELGDSALYLCASSPATGYGYTFGSGTRLTVV.

This clonotype has only a few counts. V gene TRBV6-2 or TRBV6-3 combines with J gene TRBJ2-7; TRBD1 might be the D (7 bases). Germline CDR1 and CDR2: MNHEY and SVGEGT. Trimming stripped 4 bases from V and 0 bases from J, with 28 bases between. The CDR3 covers 20 residues. In DNA form, the CDR3 reads TGTGCCAGCAGTTGGACTTTAGGAGGGGCCAGGGGGTTCCACTCCTACGAGCAGTACTTC. Translation gives CASSWTLGGARGFHSYEQYF.

The chain recombines TRBV6-2 or TRBV6-3 with TRBJ2-1, with 12 bases aligning to TRBD2. Germline V gene sequence: CDR1 MNHEY, CDR2 SVGEGT. J gave up 4 bases and V 2 bases, and 3 bases lay outside the gene matches. The CDR3 totals 16 residues. The CDR3 nucleotides read TGTGCCAGCAGTTACCTTACTAGCGGGGGGTACAATGAGCAGTTCTTC. Its protein is CASSYLTSGGYNEQFF.